The clone carrying this T cell receptor (beta chain) was seen at least ten times. What it binds is not known. This record belongs to a study of metastatic and nonmetastatic thyroid tumors. General observations from the study: Benign nodules were reported to have significantly lower TCR beta diversity than malignant thyroid tumors, in blood and tumor.

CDR1 is LNHDA and CDR2 is SQIVND in the germline V gene (reference sequence). V lost 1 base and J lost 2, with 5 bases in between. The CDR3 is made up of 13 amino acids. TCRdb reassembled clones from the PCR reads with MiXCR. The sample includes about 40,000 clones, less than 20% of them seen just once. Thyroid surgery was performed in patients who had received no treatment beforehand. The TCR was taken from a female donor with papillary thyroid cancer or a benign thyroid nodule (not recorded which). Some clones in this sample may be carry-over from other donors' samples. Material: blood. This chain links TRBV19 with TRBJ1-1; D gene ambiguous. CDR3 sequence (DNA): TGTGCCAGTAGTATAGGGAGAAACACTGAAGCTTTCTTT. Amino acid sequence: CASSIGRNTEAFF.